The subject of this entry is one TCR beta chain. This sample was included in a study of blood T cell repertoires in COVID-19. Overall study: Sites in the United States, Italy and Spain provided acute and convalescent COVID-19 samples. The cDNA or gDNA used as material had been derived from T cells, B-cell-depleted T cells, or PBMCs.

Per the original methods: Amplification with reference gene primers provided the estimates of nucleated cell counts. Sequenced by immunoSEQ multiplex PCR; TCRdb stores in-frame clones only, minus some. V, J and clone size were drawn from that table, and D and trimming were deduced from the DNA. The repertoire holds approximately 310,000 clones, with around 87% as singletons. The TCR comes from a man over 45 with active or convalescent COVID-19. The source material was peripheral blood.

Here the CDR3 reads CASSVDRGGTDTQYF. In DNA form, the CDR3 reads TGTGCCAGCAGCGTAGACCGGGGGGGAACAGATACGCAGTATTTT. This chain uses TRBV9 with TRBJ2-3; TRBD2 agrees at 8 bases. Germline lookup yields CDR1 SGDLS and CDR2 YYNGEE. The J segment lost 3 bases and the V segment lost 0 bases, leaving 3 bases of the junction unmatched. CDR3 size: 15 residues.